This record covers a single T cell receptor (beta chain). Its antigen remains unidentified. No quality values exist for individual bases; no much larger clone is one base distant. Peripheral blood and lesional scalp punch biopsies were obtained from patients with alopecia areata. PBMCs were isolated by density centrifugation and stained for CD3, CD4 and CD8, and CD4+ and CD8+ T cells were sorted on a FACSAria. This entry is derived from a study of CD8+ T cells in alopecia areata listed by TCRdb under 2018. Describing the broader study: The treated patients, all with moderate-to-severe alopecia areata, were enrolled in an open-label pilot trial of oral tofacitinib given at 5 to 10 mg twice daily. Biopsies were taken from tofacitinib-treated patients at baseline and at 4 and 24 weeks of treatment, and a later scalp biopsy was taken in several of the tofacitinib-treated patients. Scalp clonality was compared across normal scalp (n=4), patchy alopecia areata scalp (n=8), and alopecia totalis/universalis scalp (n=8). RNA was obtained with the PAXgene miRNA kit for fixed scalp, the miRNeasy kit for PBMCs, and the RNeasy kit for mouse skin. immunoSEQ multiplex PCR using 35 Vbeta forward primers and 13 Jbeta reverse primers was used to amplify TCRbeta CDR3 regions. Tofacitinib was given for 6 to 18 months, followed by 6 months of follow-up off drug to assess delayed response and recurrence. On the human side, TCRbeta sequencing was run on scalp tissue and on sorted CD4+ and CD8+ peripheral blood T cells from healthy controls and from alopecia areata patients with either patchy or totalis/universalis disease. In both human patients and the C3H/HeJ mouse model, the study applied high-throughput TCRbeta sequencing to look at T cell clonal expansion in alopecia areata.

Library construction relied on the immunoSEQ multiplex PCR assay. To provide template for TCR sequencing, every sample had RNA extracted and reverse transcribed into cDNA. First-strand cDNA was synthesized using SuperScript III with a 2:1 mix of oligo-dT and random hexamers. A synthetic immune receptor repertoire was used to measure amplification bias, and any remaining bias was corrected computationally. As for how the authors treated the data: Raw reads were preprocessed to remove errors, and CDR3 was defined according to IMGT conventions as the region from the conserved cysteine to phenylalanine. Clonality was calculated as 1 minus Shannon entropy normalized by log2 of the number of productive unique TCRs. Scalp TCRbeta sequences were cross-referenced with sorted blood CD4 and CD8 repertoires so that the CD4 or CD8 identity of scalp clones could be inferred. The table comes from immuneACCESS by way of TCRdb, which keeps in-frame sequences with V and J called. Part of the clones is missing from these tables; in studies checked, under half for an unresolved V gene and the rest for unknown reasons. That table gives V, J and clone size, and the DNA gave D and trimming. Recorded for this sample are about 98,000 clones; less than 50% of them occurred a single time. The ten most abundant clones make up approximately 0.79% of the sample.

Points the paper makes about the study in general: Compared with normal scalp, lesional scalp had higher clonality and more expanded CD8+ clones, particularly in alopecia totalis/universalis, a pattern that suggests antigenic drive. Shared TCR sequences between patients were less evident than in mice, which may be partly attributable to HLA diversity in the patient population. Unlike mouse skin, where gammadelta T cells dominate, normal human skin contains resident alphabeta T cells that get sequenced too, which complicates analysis of the scalp TCR repertoire.

Ends trimmed: V by 5 bases, J by 6 bases; bases unmatched to a gene: 9. Based on the germline V gene, the CDR1 and CDR2 sequences are SQVTM and ANQGSEA. The CDR3 covers 14 residues, taking in both the cysteine and the phenylalanine. Only CDR3 DNA remains: 42 bases, in frame from the first base. Sequencing input: CD4+ T cells sorted from blood. This TCR came from a human donor with alopecia areata. The chain is made from TRBV29-1 and TRBJ2-7; 11 bases in the junction line up with TRBD1. The DNA sequence is given as TGCAGCGTTCCTAAGGACAGGGGGCTGGGCGAGCAGTACTTC. It translates as CSVPKDRGLGEQYF.